Listed below are T cell receptor beta chains from one sample, sequenced in a study of T-cell memory formation after mild COVID-19. MiXCR was run by TCRdb on the 5' RACE reads, yielding one entry per CDR3 protein. This sample has over 150,000 distinct CDR3 sequences, with around 21% found just once. Sample: PBMCs or a T cell subset sorted from them (not recorded which). The origin of the receptors is an adult woman who had mild COVID-19 (a few samples of this study predate the infection). Cell type and time point are not known. Both conserved end residues are part of each CDR3. Each record gives: D gene, clone size, V gene, J gene, CDR3 protein. The D gene is left open where the match is weak. Expanded clones get a size class; other rows say once, few or many, or leave the size out.

>NA|few|TRBV29-1|TRBJ2-3
CSVEEGIGGSSTDTQYF
>TRBD2|NA|TRBV3-1|TRBJ2-3
CASSPGWTSGADTQYF
>TRBD2|NA|TRBV7-9|TRBJ2-5
CASSLPPTSGRAETQYF
>NA|NA|TRBV9|TRBJ1-1
CASSVGRANTEAFF
>TRBD1|NA|TRBV5-1|TRBJ2-1
CASSTGQGGGEQFF
>TRBD1|NA|TRBV28|TRBJ1-2
CASSPHRGSNYGYTF
>TRBD2|NA|TRBV5-1|TRBJ2-1
CASSSAWARGGYNEQFF
>NA|few|TRBV12-3/TRBV12-4|TRBJ1-5
CASSFRALTDSNQPQHF
>TRBD1|NA|TRBV29-1|TRBJ2-7
CSVPGQGREQYF
>TRBD2|many|TRBV12-3/TRBV12-4|TRBJ2-5
CASSRTSLAGVGETQYF
>NA|NA|TRBV25-1|TRBJ2-3
CASSEGTPQGSTDTQYF
>TRBD2|few|TRBV5-5|TRBJ2-2
CASLGLAVVGTGELFF
>NA|few|TRBV12-3/TRBV12-4|TRBJ2-4
CASSFRGGLDIQYF
>NA|few|TRBV5-4|TRBJ2-7
CASSLWDASYEQYF
>NA|NA|TRBV13|TRBJ2-3
CASSLGSRTSTDTQYF
>NA|NA|TRBV5-5|TRBJ1-1
CASSEFNLMNTEAFF
>NA|few|TRBV7-6|TRBJ2-1
CASSQPPSGIGNEQFF
>NA|NA|TRBV19|TRBJ1-1
CASSILANTEAFF
>TRBD2|NA|TRBV19|TRBJ2-1
CASSIRLGRDYNEQFF
>TRBD2|NA|TRBV6-5|TRBJ2-6
CASRLAGWSLGANVLTF
>NA|NA|TRBV24-1|TRBJ2-3
CATSDLRAAADTQYF
>NA|few|TRBV4-1|TRBJ1-1
CASSQTGQVNTEAFF
>TRBD1|NA|TRBV7-9|TRBJ2-1
CASSLAALGRGLVSEQFF
>NA|NA|TRBV7-9|TRBJ2-2
CASSLAPTGNTGELFF
>TRBD1|NA|TRBV7-9|TRBJ2-7
CASRDRTGGPEQYF
>NA|few|TRBV10-3|TRBJ1-2
CAISETTGGGIDGYTF
>TRBD1|NA|TRBV7-8|TRBJ1-1
CASSLPRDRIVNAEAFF
>NA|NA|TRBV5-1|TRBJ2-7
CASSSPKYSYSYEQYF
>NA|many|TRBV2|TRBJ2-1
CASSALDYNEQFF
>TRBD2|many|TRBV6-1|TRBJ2-2
CASSGLADTGELFF
>NA|NA|TRBV4-1|TRBJ2-5
CASGRTSQETQYF
>TRBD2|NA|TRBV7-9|TRBJ2-7
CASSLNGAGLEYEQYF
>TRBD2|few|TRBV7-8|TRBJ2-3
CASSFDPSGSLSDTQYF
>NA|NA|TRBV5-1|TRBJ2-2
CASSSDGTLTGELFF
>TRBD2|NA|TRBV20-1|TRBJ2-1
CSARAPSTSGRVEQFF
>TRBD1|few|TRBV30|TRBJ2-7
CAWGTGSSYEQYF
>NA|NA|TRBV27|TRBJ1-1
CASYPAQGKPEAFF
>NA|NA|TRBV9|TRBJ2-5
CASSVDNSLETQYF
>NA|NA|TRBV9|TRBJ2-7
CASSGSAGLSFYEQYF
>NA|NA|TRBV4-1|TRBJ1-2
CASSQVGSNYGYTF
>TRBD2|many|TRBV29-1|TRBJ2-7
CSVGRGGPAGYEQYF
>NA|NA|TRBV30|TRBJ2-3
CAWRGDIWTDTQYF
>NA|few|TRBV24-1|TRBJ1-1
CATSDFGSEAFF
>NA|NA|TRBV4-2|TRBJ1-2
CASSQSYPPQGDGYTF
>NA|NA|TRBV9|TRBJ2-2
CASSVGEQRRPGELFF
>TRBD2|few|TRBV7-9|TRBJ2-3
CASSSLTSDTDTQYF
>TRBD2|NA|TRBV14|TRBJ2-1
CASSQPLAGWGEQFF
>NA|few|TRBV2|TRBJ1-5
CASSESGASNQPQHF
>TRBD1|few|TRBV4-1|TRBJ2-7
CASSQAGWGQGAYEQYF
>TRBD2|NA|TRBV30|TRBJ2-3
CAWSESGREMADTQYF
>TRBD1|NA|TRBV29-1|TRBJ1-2
CSEDDRVGANYGYTF
>TRBD1|few|TRBV12-3/TRBV12-4|TRBJ1-2
CASTSRTGGDGYTF
>NA|NA|TRBV7-9|TRBJ1-1
CAGRTPNTEAFF
>NA|few|TRBV4-1|TRBJ1-1
CASSQERPTEAFF
>NA|few|TRBV7-6|TRBJ1-1
CASSPDYGGWGTNTEAFF
>NA|NA|TRBV6-6|TRBJ2-3
CATKDFPQRKETDTQYF
>NA|few|TRBV5-6|TRBJ2-7
CASSYQTIVFEQYF